This T cell receptor (beta chain) came from a study of blood T cell repertoires in COVID-19. For the study at large: Samples taken during acute and convalescent COVID-19 were collected in the United States, Italy and Spain. Sources were T cells, B-cell-depleted T cells, or PBMCs; the material itself was cDNA or gDNA.

Trimming took 4 bases from V and 7 from J, leaving 19 bases between them. The germline V gene encodes CDR1 MNHEY and CDR2 SVGAGI. This CDR3 has 15 amino acids. Authors' data handling: Amplification with reference gene primers provided the estimates of nucleated cell counts. TCRdb's copy holds only in-frame clones and misses some; the assay was immunoSEQ multiplex PCR. V and J calls and clone size are given by that table; D and trimming were obtained from the DNA. The sample includes 130,000 to 150,000 clones, approximately 88% of them seen just once. The sequence derives from a human donor in a cohort sampled during active COVID-19. The sample comprised peripheral blood. The chain couples TRBV6-5 to TRBJ1-1, with a weak D call TRBD1 (6 bases). The CDR3 DNA follows: TGTGCCAGCAGTTTTCTTACAGGGAGCTCTGGTGAAGCTTTCTTT. Translating gives CASSFLTGSSGEAFF.